A selection of T cell receptor beta chains follows, all from one sample in a study of PD-L1 blockade in urothelial cancer. Clones were read by immunoSEQ multiplex PCR, and TCRdb kept only the in-frame ones, dropping some. The sample consists of some 76,000 clones, roughly 89% of them appearing once. The input for sequencing was PBMCs, taken around atezolizumab (anti-PD-L1) treatment. The receptors stem from a man aged 60 to 69 with urothelial cancer. Each CDR3 is given with its conserved first and last residue. Fields, in order: J gene, D gene, V gene, clone size, CDR3 protein, CDR3 DNA. D genes are given only for firm matches. Clone size is shown for a subset of rows, as once, few, many or a class of expanded clone.

J: TRBJ2-5
D: TRBD2
V: TRBV7-7
size: -
CDR3: CASSLAGMETQYF
DNA: TGTGCCAGCAGTTTAGCGGGCATGGAGACCCAGTACTTC

J: TRBJ2-1
D: TRBD2
V: TRBV19
size: -
CDR3: CASRGEGLATYNEQFF
DNA: TGTGCCAGTAGGGGGGAAGGACTAGCGACCTACAATGAGCAGTTCTTC

J: TRBJ2-1
D: -
V: TRBV11-2
size: -
CDR3: CASSFGRVTDNEQFF
DNA: TGTGCCAGCAGCTTTGGCAGGGTGACAGACAATGAGCAGTTCTTC

J: TRBJ2-3
D: -
V: TRBV4-3
size: -
CDR3: CASSQGTGITDTQYF
DNA: TGCGCCAGCAGCCAAGGGACTGGAATCACAGATACGCAGTATTTT

J: TRBJ2-7
D: -
V: TRBV9
size: -
CDR3: CASSVGGSSYEQYF
DNA: TGTGCCAGCAGCGTAGGCGGATCCTCCTACGAGCAGTACTTC

J: TRBJ1-2
D: -
V: TRBV28
size: few
CDR3: CATPSTGDVGYTF
DNA: TGTGCCACCCCTTCGACGGGAGATGTTGGCTACACCTTC

J: TRBJ2-2
D: -
V: TRBV7-2
size: -
CDR3: CASSSTTSPGELFF
DNA: TGTGCCAGCAGCTCAACAACTAGTCCCGGGGAGCTGTTTTTT

J: TRBJ1-4
D: -
V: TRBV28
size: -
CDR3: CASSLQGANEKLFF
DNA: TGTGCCAGCAGTTTGCAAGGGGCTAATGAAAAACTGTTTTTT

J: TRBJ1-2
D: TRBD1
V: TRBV10-3
size: -
CDR3: CAISELDRGPNYGYTF
DNA: TGTGCCATCAGTGAGTTGGACAGGGGGCCGAACTATGGCTACACCTTC

J: TRBJ2-6
D: TRBD1
V: TRBV19
size: -
CDR3: CASSTGTGLRGANVLTF
DNA: TGTGCCAGTAGTACCGGGACAGGGTTGCGGGGGGCCAACGTCCTGACTTTC

J: TRBJ1-1
D: -
V: TRBV9
size: -
CDR3: CASRRGTEAFF
DNA: TGTGCCAGCAGGCGAGGCACTGAAGCTTTCTTT

J: TRBJ2-7
D: -
V: TRBV19
size: -
CDR3: CASSLRLGTYEQYF
DNA: TGTGCCAGTAGTCTTAGACTAGGCACCTACGAGCAGTACTTC

J: TRBJ1-4
D: -
V: TRBV28
size: few
CDR3: CASSETDQLFF
DNA: TGTGCCAGCAGTGAGACAGACCAACTGTTTTTT

J: TRBJ1-6
D: TRBD1
V: TRBV9
size: -
CDR3: CASTARGTGGRDSPLHF
DNA: TGTGCCAGCACCGCTAGGGGGACAGGGGGCAGGGATTCACCCCTCCACTTT

J: TRBJ2-3
D: TRBD1
V: TRBV29-1
size: -
CDR3: CSVEDEYRDRATDTQYF
DNA: TGCAGCGTTGAAGATGAGTACCGGGACAGGGCCACAGATACGCAGTATTTT

J: TRBJ1-5
D: TRBD1
V: TRBV19
size: -
CDR3: CASRFRGTGGNQPQHF
DNA: TGTGCCAGTAGATTTAGGGGGACAGGGGGCAATCAGCCCCAGCATTTT

J: TRBJ2-7
D: TRBD1
V: TRBV18
size: -
CDR3: CASSPGQGNEQYF
DNA: TGTGCCAGCTCCCCGGGACAGGGGAACGAGCAGTACTTC

J: TRBJ2-2
D: TRBD1
V: TRBV6-1
size: -
CDR3: CASVDRANTGELFF
DNA: TGTGCCAGCGTGGACAGGGCTAACACCGGGGAGCTGTTTTTT

J: TRBJ2-3
D: -
V: TRBV7-8
size: -
CDR3: CASSLSRVDTQYF
DNA: TGTGCCAGCAGCTTATCCAGGGTAGATACGCAGTATTTT

J: TRBJ2-2
D: TRBD2
V: TRBV14
size: -
CDR3: CASSPLSSGSGELFF
DNA: TGTGCCAGCAGCCCATTATCTAGCGGTTCCGGGGAGCTGTTTTTT

J: TRBJ1-2
D: TRBD1
V: TRBV14
size: -
CDR3: CASSQDLTGVYGYTF
DNA: TGTGCCAGCAGCCAAGACCTAACAGGGGTCTATGGCTACACCTTC

J: TRBJ1-3
D: TRBD1
V: TRBV4-2
size: -
CDR3: CASSQAGTGSGNTIYF
DNA: TGTGCCAGCAGCCAAGCCGGGACAGGGTCTGGAAACACCATATATTTT

J: TRBJ2-1
D: -
V: TRBV19
size: -
CDR3: CASRLRRDSSYNEQFF
DNA: TGTGCCAGCCGGTTGCGGAGGGACAGCTCCTACAATGAGCAGTTCTTC

J: TRBJ2-5
D: -
V: TRBV18
size: once
CDR3: CASSPFEETQYF
DNA: TGTGCCAGCTCACCATTCGAAGAGACCCAGTACTTC

J: TRBJ2-7
D: -
V: TRBV28
size: -
CDR3: CASRPHRQESYEQYF
DNA: TGTGCCAGCAGGCCGCACCGACAGGAGTCCTACGAGCAGTACTTC

J: TRBJ2-7
D: TRBD1
V: TRBV2
size: -
CDR3: CASVRTGGAYEQYF
DNA: TGTGCCAGCGTGAGAACAGGGGGCGCGTACGAGCAGTACTTC

J: TRBJ2-5
D: -
V: TRBV7-9
size: -
CDR3: CASSLGQTIQETQYF
DNA: TGTGCCAGCAGCTTAGGACAGACCATACAAGAGACCCAGTACTTC

J: TRBJ2-7
D: -
V: TRBV28
size: -
CDR3: CATQRSAPEQYF
DNA: TGTGCCACCCAGAGGTCCGCTCCCGAGCAGTACTTC

J: TRBJ1-1
D: -
V: TRBV30
size: -
CDR3: CARAGTMNTEAFF
DNA: TGTGCCCGGGCGGGCACCATGAACACTGAAGCTTTCTTT

J: TRBJ1-2
D: -
V: TRBV28
size: -
CDR3: CASSLPRAIDGYTF
DNA: TGTGCCAGCAGTCTTCCCAGGGCAATCGATGGCTACACCTTC

J: TRBJ1-2
D: TRBD1
V: TRBV19
size: -
CDR3: CASSAWSFRQGDGYTF
DNA: TGTGCCAGTAGTGCCTGGTCCTTTCGACAGGGGGATGGCTACACCTTC

J: TRBJ2-3
D: -
V: TRBV2
size: -
CDR3: CASSEYDGGPTDTQYF
DNA: TGTGCCAGCAGTGAATACGACGGGGGGCCCACAGATACGCAGTATTTT

J: TRBJ1-4
D: TRBD1
V: TRBV6-5
size: -
CDR3: CASRQGTGYEKLFF
DNA: TGTGCCAGCCGCCAGGGGACAGGATATGAAAAACTGTTTTTT

J: TRBJ1-5
D: -
V: TRBV7-8
size: -
CDR3: CASSLDNSNQPQHF
DNA: TGTGCCAGCAGCTTAGACAATAGCAATCAGCCCCAGCATTTT

J: TRBJ1-1
D: TRBD1
V: TRBV28
size: -
CDR3: CASSLSRGEAFF
DNA: TGTGCCAGCAGTTTGTCCAGGGGGGAAGCTTTCTTT

J: TRBJ2-1
D: -
V: TRBV7-9
size: -
CDR3: CASSLTGSSYNEQFF
DNA: TGTGCCAGCAGCCTAACAGGGAGCTCCTACAATGAGCAGTTCTTC

J: TRBJ1-2
D: TRBD1
V: TRBV5-5
size: once
CDR3: CASSSQGARNYGYTF
DNA: TGTGCCAGCAGCTCCCAGGGGGCGCGGAACTATGGCTACACCTTC

J: TRBJ2-4
D: TRBD1
V: TRBV29-1
size: -
CDR3: CSAGTGENIQYF
DNA: TGCAGCGCCGGGACAGGTGAAAACATTCAGTACTTC

J: TRBJ1-2
D: -
V: TRBV4-2
size: -
CDR3: CASSQVIGQGYGYTF
DNA: TGTGCCAGCAGCCAAGTAATAGGGCAGGGTTATGGCTACACCTTC

J: TRBJ1-4
D: TRBD1
V: TRBV27
size: -
CDR3: CASSSQGAGGEKLFF
DNA: TGTGCCAGCAGTTCCCAGGGGGCAGGAGGTGAAAAACTGTTTTTT